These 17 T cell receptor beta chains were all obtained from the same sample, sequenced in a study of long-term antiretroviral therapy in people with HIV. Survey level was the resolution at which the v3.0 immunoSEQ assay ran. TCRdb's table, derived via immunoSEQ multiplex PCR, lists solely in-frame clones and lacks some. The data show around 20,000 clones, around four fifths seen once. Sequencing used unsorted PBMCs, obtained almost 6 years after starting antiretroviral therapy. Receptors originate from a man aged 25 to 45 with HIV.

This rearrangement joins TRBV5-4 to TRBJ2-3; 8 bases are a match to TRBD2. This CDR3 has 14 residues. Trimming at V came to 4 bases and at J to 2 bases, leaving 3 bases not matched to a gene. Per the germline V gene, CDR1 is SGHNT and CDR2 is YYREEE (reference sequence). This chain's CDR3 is CASSNSGVTDTQYF. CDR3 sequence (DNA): TGTGCCAGCAGCAATAGCGGGGTCACAGATACGCAGTATTTT.

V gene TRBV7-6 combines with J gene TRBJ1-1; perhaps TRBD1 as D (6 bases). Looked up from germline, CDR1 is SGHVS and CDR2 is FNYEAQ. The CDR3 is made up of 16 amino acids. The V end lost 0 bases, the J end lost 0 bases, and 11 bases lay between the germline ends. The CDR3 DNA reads TGTGCCAGCAGCTTAGCGATAACAGGGCTGAACACTGAAGCTTTCTTT. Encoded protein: CASSLAITGLNTEAFF.

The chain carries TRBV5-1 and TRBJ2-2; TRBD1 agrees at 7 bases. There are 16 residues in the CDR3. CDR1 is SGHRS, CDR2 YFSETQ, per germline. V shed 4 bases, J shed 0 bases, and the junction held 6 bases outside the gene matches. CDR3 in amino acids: CASSTGQDANTGELFF. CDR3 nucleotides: TGCGCCAGCAGCACCGGACAGGACGCGAACACCGGGGAGCTGTTTTTT.

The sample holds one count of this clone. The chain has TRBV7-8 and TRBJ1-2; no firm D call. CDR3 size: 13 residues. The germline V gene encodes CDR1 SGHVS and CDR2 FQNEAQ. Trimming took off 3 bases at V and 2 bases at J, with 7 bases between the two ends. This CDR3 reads CASSFGQNYGYTF. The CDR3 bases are TGTGCCAGCAGCTTCGGTCAGAACTATGGCTACACCTTC. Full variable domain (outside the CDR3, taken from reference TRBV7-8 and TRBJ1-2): GAGVSQSPRYKVAKRGQDVALRCDPISGHVSLFWYQQALGQGPEFLTYFQNEAQLDKSGLPSDRFFAERPEGSVSTLKIQRTQQEDSAVYLCASSFGQNYGYTFGSGTRLTVV.

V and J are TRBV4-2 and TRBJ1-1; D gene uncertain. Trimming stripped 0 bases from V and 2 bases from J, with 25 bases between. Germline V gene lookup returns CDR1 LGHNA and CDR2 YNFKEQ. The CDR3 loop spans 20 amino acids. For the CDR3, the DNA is TGTGCCAGCAGCCAAGAGAACCTGAGACCGACTACTCAAATAAACACTGAAGCTTTCTTT. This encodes CASSQENLRPTTQINTEAFF.

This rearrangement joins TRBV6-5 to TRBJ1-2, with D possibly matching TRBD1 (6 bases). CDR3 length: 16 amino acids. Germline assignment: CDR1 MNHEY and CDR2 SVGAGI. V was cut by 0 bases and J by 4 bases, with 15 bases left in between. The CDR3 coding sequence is TGTGCCAGCAGTTACTCTAGGGGGGGGCGAGGCTATGGCTACACCTTC. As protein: CASSYSRGGRGYGYTF.

The CDR3 is CASWTNTGELFF. Here the CDR3 DNA reads TGTGCCAGCTGGACAAACACCGGGGAGCTGTTTTTT. The V and J genes are TRBV18 and TRBJ2-2, with TRBD1 as a possible D gene (5 bases). The ends were cut back, 7 bases at V and 2 bases at J, with 5 bases in the middle. CDR3 length equals 12 residues. CDR1 is KGHSH, CDR2 LQKENI, per germline. The whole variable domain, filled in from reference TRBV18 and TRBJ2-2, reads NAGVMQNPRHLVRRRGQEARLRCSPMKGHSHVYWYRQLPEEGLKFMVYLQKENIIDESGMPKERFSAEFPKEGPSILRIQQVVRGDSAAYFCASWTNTGELFFGEGSRLTVL.

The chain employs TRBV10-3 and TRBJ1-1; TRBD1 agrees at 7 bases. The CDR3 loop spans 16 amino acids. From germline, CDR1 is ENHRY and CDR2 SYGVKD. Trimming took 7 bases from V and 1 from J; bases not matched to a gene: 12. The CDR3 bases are TGTGCCATCAAACAGTCGACCCGGGACAGGAACACTGAAGCTTTCTTT. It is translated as CAIKQSTRDRNTEAFF.

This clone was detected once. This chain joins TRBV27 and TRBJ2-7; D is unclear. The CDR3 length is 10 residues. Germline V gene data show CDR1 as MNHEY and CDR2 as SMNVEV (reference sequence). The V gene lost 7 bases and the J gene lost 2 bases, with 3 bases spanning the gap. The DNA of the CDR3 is TGTGCCAGCATTCCCTACGAGCAGTACTTC. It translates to CASIPYEQYF.

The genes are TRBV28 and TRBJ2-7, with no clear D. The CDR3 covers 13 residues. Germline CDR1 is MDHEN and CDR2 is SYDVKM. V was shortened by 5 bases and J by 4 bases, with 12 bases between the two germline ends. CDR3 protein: CASSPTGLYEQYF. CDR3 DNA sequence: TGTGCCAGCAGTCCGACCGGGCTATACGAGCAGTACTTC.

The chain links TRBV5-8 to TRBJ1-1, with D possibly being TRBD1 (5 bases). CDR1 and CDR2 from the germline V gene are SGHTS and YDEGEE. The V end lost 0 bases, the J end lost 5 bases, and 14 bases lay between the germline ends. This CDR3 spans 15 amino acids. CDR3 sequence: CASSLDGGGGTEAFF. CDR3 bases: TGTGCCAGCAGCTTGGACGGGGGGGGTGGTACTGAAGCTTTCTTT.

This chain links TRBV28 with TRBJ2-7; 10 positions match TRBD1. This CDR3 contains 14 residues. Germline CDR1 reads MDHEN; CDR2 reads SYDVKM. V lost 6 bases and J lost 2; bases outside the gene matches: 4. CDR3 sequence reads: CASRAGTGAYEQYF. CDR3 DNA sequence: TGTGCCAGCAGAGCCGGGACAGGGGCCTACGAGCAGTACTTC.

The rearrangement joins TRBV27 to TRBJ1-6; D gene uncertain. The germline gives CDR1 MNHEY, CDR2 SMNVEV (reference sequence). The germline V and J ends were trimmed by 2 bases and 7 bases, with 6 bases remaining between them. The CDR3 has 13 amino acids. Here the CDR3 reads CASSLNENSPLHF. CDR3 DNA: TGTGCCAGCAGTTTAAACGAGAATTCACCCCTCCACTTT.

CDR3 coding DNA: TGTGCCAGCCGAGAGACACGAGGGGTCTATGGGGCCAACGTCCTGACTTTC. This translates into CASRETRGVYGANVLTF. This rearrangement joins TRBV7-2 to TRBJ2-6; D tentatively fits TRBD1 or TRBD2 (5 bases each). The CDR3 loop spans 17 amino acids. The ends were cut back, 8 bases at V and 3 bases at J, with 20 bases in the middle. The germline V gene has CDR1 SGHTA and CDR2 FQGNSA.

The CDR3 here is CASSRGTQLTGSSYNEQFF. CDR3 coding DNA: TGCGCCAGCAGCCGAGGAACACAATTGACGGGAAGCTCCTACAATGAGCAGTTCTTC. This chain links TRBV5-1 with TRBJ2-1, with D perhaps matching TRBD2 (5 bases). The V end lost 4 bases, the J end lost 0 bases, and 23 bases lay between the germline ends. This CDR3 has 19 residues. Germline CDR1 is SGHRS and CDR2 is YFSETQ.

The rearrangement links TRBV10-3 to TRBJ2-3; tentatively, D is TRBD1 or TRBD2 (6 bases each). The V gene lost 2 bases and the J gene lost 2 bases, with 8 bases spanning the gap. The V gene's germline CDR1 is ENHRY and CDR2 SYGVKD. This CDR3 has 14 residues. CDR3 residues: CAISEGGPTDTQYF. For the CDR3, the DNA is TGTGCCATCAGTGAGGGGGGGCCCACAGATACGCAGTATTTT.

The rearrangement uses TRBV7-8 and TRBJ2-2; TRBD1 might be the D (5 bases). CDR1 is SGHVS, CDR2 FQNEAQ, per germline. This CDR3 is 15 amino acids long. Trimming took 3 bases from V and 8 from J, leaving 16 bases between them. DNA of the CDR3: TGTGCCAGCAGCTTTGTAATGGGGCAGGCAGGGGAGCTGTTTTTT. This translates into CASSFVMGQAGELFF.